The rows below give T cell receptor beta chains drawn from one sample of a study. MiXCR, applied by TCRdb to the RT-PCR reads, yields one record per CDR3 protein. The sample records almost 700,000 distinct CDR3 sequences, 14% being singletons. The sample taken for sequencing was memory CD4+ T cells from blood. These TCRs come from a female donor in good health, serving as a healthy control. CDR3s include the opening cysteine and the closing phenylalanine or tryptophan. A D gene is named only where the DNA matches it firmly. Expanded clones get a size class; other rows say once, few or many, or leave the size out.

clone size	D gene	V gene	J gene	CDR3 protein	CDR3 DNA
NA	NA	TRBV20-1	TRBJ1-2	CSARKGGGGYTF	TGCAGTGCTAGGAAAGGGGGAGGCGGCTACACCTTC
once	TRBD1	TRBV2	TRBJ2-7	CASIGTGGVHEQYF	TGTGCCAGCATTGGGACAGGGGGAGTGCACGAGCAGTACTTC
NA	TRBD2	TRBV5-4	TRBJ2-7	CASSPTGTRSYEQYF	TGTGCCAGCAGCCCGACCGGGACTAGATCCTACGAGCAGTACTTC
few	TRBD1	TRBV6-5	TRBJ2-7	CASSRGTGSDEQYF	TGTGCCAGCAGTCGCGGGACAGGGAGTGACGAGCAGTACTTC
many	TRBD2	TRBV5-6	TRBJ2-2	CASSWGGDAANTGELFF	TGTGCCAGCAGCTGGGGGGGAGATGCCGCGAACACCGGGGAGCTGTTTTTT
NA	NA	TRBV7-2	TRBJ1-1	CASSDRGGEAFF	TGTGCCAGCAGCGATAGGGGGGGGGAAGCTTTCTTT
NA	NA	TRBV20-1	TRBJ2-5	CSARRGEARETQYF	TGCAGTGCTAGAAGGGGGGAGGCTCGGGAGACCCAGTACTTC
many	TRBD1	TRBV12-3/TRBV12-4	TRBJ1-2	CASIAQGGLGYGYTF	TGTGCCAGCATTGCTCAGGGGGGCCTGGGCTATGGCTACACCTTC
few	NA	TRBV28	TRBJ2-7	CASSLSLDWGAYEQYF	TGTGCCAGCAGTCTCTCCCTAGATTGGGGGGCCTACGAGCAGTACTTC
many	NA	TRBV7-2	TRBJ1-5	CASSQMKNSNQPQHF	TGTGCCAGCAGCCAGATGAAGAATAGCAATCAGCCCCAGCATTTT
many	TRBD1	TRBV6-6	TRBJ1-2	CASSYPQGESGYTF	TGTGCCAGCAGTTACCCACAGGGGGAGTCTGGCTACACCTTC
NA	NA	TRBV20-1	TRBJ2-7	CSASHPAGTEQYF	TGCAGTGCTTCTCATCCTGCAGGGACCGAGCAGTACTTC
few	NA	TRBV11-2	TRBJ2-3	CASSSAGTDTQYF	TGTGCCAGCAGCTCGGCAGGGACAGATACGCAGTATTTT
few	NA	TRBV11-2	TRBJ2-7	CASSLVVLGSYEQYF	TGTGCCAGCAGCTTAGTAGTCCTAGGTTCCTACGAGCAGTACTTC
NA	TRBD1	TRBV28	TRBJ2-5	CASSLSGLRTGSQETQYF	TGTGCCAGCAGTTTAAGTGGTTTGAGGACAGGGTCCCAAGAGACCCAGTACTTC
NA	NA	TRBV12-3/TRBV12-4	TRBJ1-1	CASRPLPGQTNTEAFF	TGTGCCAGCAGACCCCTCCCAGGACAGACCAACACTGAAGCTTTCTTT
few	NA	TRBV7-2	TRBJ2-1	CASSFGRGSDEQFF	TGTGCCAGCAGCTTTGGTCGGGGGTCAGATGAGCAGTTCTTC
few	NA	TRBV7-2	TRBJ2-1	CASSLGIGSNEQFF	TGTGCCAGCAGCTTAGGTATAGGGTCCAATGAGCAGTTCTTC
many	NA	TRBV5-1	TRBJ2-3	CASSLEYLYTQYF	TGCGCCAGCAGCTTGGAGTATCTCTATACGCAGTATTTT
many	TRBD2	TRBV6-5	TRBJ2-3	CASGSSGRAWDTQYF	TGTGCCAGCGGATCGAGCGGGAGGGCCTGGGATACGCAGTATTTT
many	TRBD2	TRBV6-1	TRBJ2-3	CASRAGGRTDTQYF	TGTGCCAGCAGAGCGGGAGGGCGCACAGATACGCAGTATTTT
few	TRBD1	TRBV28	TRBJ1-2	CASSSRDRGGYGYTF	TGTGCCAGCAGCTCCCGGGACAGGGGAGGTTATGGCTACACCTTC
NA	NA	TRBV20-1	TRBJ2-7	CSARREFLGYEQYF	TGCAGTGCTAGAAGGGAATTCTTGGGCTACGAGCAGTACTTC
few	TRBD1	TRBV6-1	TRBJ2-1	CASRTPGTGGVYEQFF	TGTGCCAGCAGAACACCCGGGACAGGGGGTGTCTATGAGCAGTTCTTC
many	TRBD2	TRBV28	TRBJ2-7	CASSPSGSSYEQYF	TGTGCCAGCAGTCCTAGCGGGAGCTCCTACGAGCAGTACTTC
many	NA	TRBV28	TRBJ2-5	CASSLNSKTQYF	TGTGCCAGCAGTTTAAACAGTAAGACCCAGTACTTC
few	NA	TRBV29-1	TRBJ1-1	CSVDLGVNTEAFF	TGCAGCGTAGACCTAGGGGTGAACACTGAAGCTTTCTTT
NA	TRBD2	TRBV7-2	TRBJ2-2	CASSRLAGGGGELFF	TGTGCCAGCAGCCGACTAGCGGGGGGTGGAGGGGAGCTGTTTTTT
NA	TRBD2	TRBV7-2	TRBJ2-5	CASSLSGRETQYF	TGCGCCAGCAGCTTGAGCGGGAGGGAGACCCAGTACTTC
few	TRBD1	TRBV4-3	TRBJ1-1	CASSPGQGVGTEAFF	TGCGCCAGCAGCCCGGGACAGGGGGTCGGCACTGAAGCTTTCTTT
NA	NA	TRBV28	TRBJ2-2	CASSFGGINTGELFF	TGTGCCAGCAGTTTTGGTGGGATAAACACCGGGGAGCTGTTTTTT
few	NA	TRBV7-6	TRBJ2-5	CASSSGLRGSQYF	TGTGCCAGCAGCTCCGGATTGCGGGGCTCCCAGTACTTC
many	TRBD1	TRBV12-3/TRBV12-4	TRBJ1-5	CASSVDRDNQPQHF	TGTGCCAGCAGTGTGGACAGGGACAATCAGCCCCAGCATTTT
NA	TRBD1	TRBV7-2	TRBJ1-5	CASSPGQGATHQPQHF	TGTGCCAGCAGCCCCGGCCAGGGGGCAACCCATCAGCCCCAGCATTTT
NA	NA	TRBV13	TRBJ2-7	CASSLVKGEQYF	TGTGCCAGCTCCTTGGTCAAGGGAGAGCAGTACTTC
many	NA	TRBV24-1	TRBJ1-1	CATSAPQNTEAFF	TGTGCCACCAGTGCCCCCCAGAACACTGAAGCTTTCTTT
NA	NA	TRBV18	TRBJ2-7	CASSPPRSTYEQYF	TGTGCCAGCTCACCACCTCGCAGCACCTACGAGCAGTACTTC
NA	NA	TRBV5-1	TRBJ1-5	CASSRDRYQPQHF	TGCGCCAGCTCCAGGGATCGGTATCAGCCCCAGCATTTT
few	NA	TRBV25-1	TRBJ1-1	CASRESRKNTEAFF	TGTGCCAGCAGGGAGAGCCGGAAGAACACTGAAGCTTTCTTT
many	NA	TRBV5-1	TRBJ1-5	CASSPRGGNQPQHF	TGCGCCAGCAGCCCACGGGGGGGTAATCAGCCCCAGCATTTT
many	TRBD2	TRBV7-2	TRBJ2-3	CASRSNLAGGSDTQYF	TGTGCCAGCAGGTCAAACCTAGCGGGAGGTTCAGATACGCAGTATTTT
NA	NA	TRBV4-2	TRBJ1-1	CASSQLGVVGPEAFF	TGTGCCAGCAGCCAGCTGGGGGTGGTGGGCCCTGAAGCTTTCTTT
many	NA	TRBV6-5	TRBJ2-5	CASSYSSKREETQYF	TGTGCCAGCAGTTACTCGAGTAAGAGGGAAGAGACCCAGTACTTC
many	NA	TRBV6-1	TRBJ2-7	CASNPDPGDYEQYF	TGTGCCAGCAATCCGGACCCAGGAGATTACGAGCAGTACTTC
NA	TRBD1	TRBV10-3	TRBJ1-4	CAISESATGGGGKLFF	TGTGCCATCAGTGAGTCGGCTACAGGGGGCGGCGGAAAACTGTTTTTT
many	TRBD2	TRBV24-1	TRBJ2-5	CATSDRGLAGAEETQYF	TGTGCCACCAGTGACCGGGGACTAGCGGGAGCGGAAGAGACCCAGTACTTC
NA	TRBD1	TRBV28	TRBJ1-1	CASRAGQGGGYTEAFF	TGTGCCAGCAGGGCAGGACAGGGTGGGGGATACACTGAAGCTTTCTTT
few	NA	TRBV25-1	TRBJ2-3	CASSERGGWTDTQYF	TGTGCCAGCAGTGAACGGGGCGGGTGGACAGATACGCAGTATTTT
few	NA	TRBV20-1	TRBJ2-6	CSAGQGNLGGANVLTF	TGCAGTGCTGGGCAGGGTAATCTTGGAGGGGCCAACGTCCTGACTTTC
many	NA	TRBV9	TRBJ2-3	CASSVAAGPYPTDTQYF	TGTGCCAGCAGCGTAGCGGCCGGGCCCTACCCCACAGATACGCAGTATTTT
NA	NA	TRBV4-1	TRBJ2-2	CASSQVPPPALLTNTGELFF	TGCGCCAGCAGCCAAGTCCCCCCCCCAGCGCTCCTAACGAACACCGGGGAGCTGTTTTTT
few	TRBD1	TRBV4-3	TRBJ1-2	CASSRRTGWEYGYTF	TGCGCCAGCAGCCGCCGGACAGGGTGGGAATATGGCTACACCTTC
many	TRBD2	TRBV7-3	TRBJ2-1	CARPRGLGFQTPDNEQFF	TGTGCCAGACCCAGGGGACTAGGATTCCAGACCCCCGACAATGAGCAGTTCTTC
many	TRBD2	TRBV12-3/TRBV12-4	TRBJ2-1	CASSLIRGRSEQFF	TGTGCCAGCAGTTTAATTCGCGGGAGATCTGAGCAGTTCTTC
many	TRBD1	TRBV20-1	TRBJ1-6	CSAEPGQYNSPLHF	TGCAGTGCTGAACCGGGACAGTATAATTCACCCCTCCACTTT